The 32 T cell receptor beta chains presented below share a single source sample, sequenced in a study of early T cells in non-severe SARS-CoV-2 infection. TCRdb re-called the 5' RACE reads with MiXCR, one entry per CDR3 protein. The sample carries about 48,000 distinct CDR3 sequences, 6.2% recorded once. The input for sequencing was whole blood, taken at baseline. The receptors come from an adult who was a healthcare worker with PCR-confirmed SARS-CoV-2 infection or an uninfected control (not recorded which).

In the case of this clonotype: The limits of the CDR3 on the DNA are not certain, so only TCRdb's listed CDR3 is given. The chain has TRBV10-1 and TRBJ1-5. The V gene's germline CDR1 is WNHNN and CDR2 SYGVQD (reference sequence). Both ends counted, the CDR3 spans 12 residues. The CDR3 loop is CAGYLCNQPQHF.

This clonotype has a count of ten or more. In DNA form, the CDR3 reads TGCAGCTACTTCATTCCGGCTAGCGGGAGGCCCCTTTTAGCGAACACCGGGGAGCTGTTTTTT. This codes for CSYFIPASGRPLLANTGELFF. J is TRBJ2-2 and V is TRBV29-1; TRBD2 agrees at 11 bases. Per germline, CDR1 SQVTM and CDR2 ANQGSEA. The CDR3 totals 21 residues. Germline trimming cut 8 bases from V and 0 bases from J; bases unmatched to any gene: 23.

The genes are TRBV28 and TRBJ2-7; D unclear. CDR3 length: 14 amino acids. The germline V and J ends were trimmed by 5 bases and 3 bases, with 14 bases remaining between them. Germline V gene lookup returns CDR1 MDHEN and CDR2 SYDVKM. The CDR3 region has the DNA TGTGCCAGCAGTCCATCCCCCACTGGCTACGAGCAGTACTTC. This translates into CASSPSPTGYEQYF.

A few counts support this clonotype. The chain joins TRBV10-1 to TRBJ2-7; no definite D call. The CDR3 has 13 amino acids. The germline CDR1 and CDR2 sequences are WNHNN and SYGVQD (reference sequence). V was cut by 2 bases and J by 2 bases, with 7 bases left in between. The CDR3 loop is CASSENSPYEQYF. Written as DNA, the CDR3 is TGCGCCAGCAGTGAGAACAGTCCCTACGAGCAGTACTTC.

This clonotype occurred a few times. The chain joins TRBV5-6 to TRBJ2-7, with D possibly matching TRBD1 (6 bases). The CDR3 extends over 15 amino acids. Germline CDR1 is SGHDT and CDR2 is YYEEEE. V dropped 0 bases and J dropped 2 bases, with 12 bases sitting between them. The CDR3 reads CASSLDQGRPYEQYF. The DNA for the CDR3 is TGTGCCAGCAGCTTGGATCAGGGGCGGCCCTACGAGCAGTACTTC. The complete variable domain, with remaining parts taken from reference TRBV5-6 and TRBJ2-7, reads DAGVTQSPTHLIKTRGQQVTLRCSPKSGHDTVSWYQQALGQGPQFIFQYYEEEERQRGNFPDRFSGHQFPNYSSELNVNALLLGDSALYLCASSLDQGRPYEQYFGPGTRLTVT.

The sample holds a few counts of this clonotype. V is TRBV5-4 and J is TRBJ1-1; 8 bases fit TRBD1. Per the germline V gene, CDR1 is SGHNT and CDR2 is YYREEE (reference sequence). There are 16 residues in the CDR3. J gave up 5 bases and V 0 bases, and 9 bases lay outside the gene matches. CDR3 in amino acids: CASSLGSQGAGTEAFF. The CDR3 coding sequence is TGTGCCAGCAGCTTGGGTTCTCAGGGGGCTGGAACTGAAGCTTTCTTT.

Ten or more counts support this clonotype. The rearrangement links TRBV9 to TRBJ2-7; D is possibly TRBD2 (7 bases). The CDR3 contains 14 residues. The germline V gene encodes CDR1 SGDLS and CDR2 YYNGEE. Between the trimmed V and J ends, which lost 0 bases and 6 bases, there was a span of 13 bases. CDR3 nucleotide sequence: TGTGCCAGCAGCGTAGGCCCAGGGGAGGGCGAGCAGTACTTC. It translates to CASSVGPGEGEQYF.

This clonotype has a handful of counts. The CDR3 sequence is CASRNAGASGRASYEQYF. CDR3 nucleotides: TGCGCCAGCAGAAACGCCGGGGCTAGCGGGAGGGCCTCCTACGAGCAGTACTTC. The chain employs TRBV5-1 and TRBJ2-7; 12 nucleotides align to TRBD2. V lost 5 bases to trimming and J lost 0 bases; unmatched junction nucleotides: 12. CDR1 and CDR2 (germline): SGHRS, YFSETQ. CDR3 size: 18 residues.

This clonotype was recorded many times. This rearrangement joins TRBV20-1 to TRBJ2-7; D remains ambiguous. V gave up 2 bases and J gave up 3 bases, with 5 bases separating them. Germline values: CDR1 DFQATT, CDR2 SNEGSKA (reference sequence). The CDR3 has 11 amino acids. In nucleotides, the CDR3 is TGCAGTGCTAGACTAGTCTACGAGCAGTACTTC. Amino acids: CSARLVYEQYF.

This clonotype showed up many times. The chain uses TRBV7-6 and TRBJ2-1; D is uncertain. The CDR3 spans 14 residues. V dropped 3 bases and J dropped 0 bases, with 6 bases sitting between them. Germline V gives CDR1 SGHVS, CDR2 FNYEAQ. CDR3 coding DNA: TGTGCCAGCAGCTTGGCGTCCTCCTACAATGAGCAGTTCTTC. It translates to CASSLASSYNEQFF.

As for this clonotype: The junction departs from the called germline gene at one end, perhaps through a read error. V and J are TRBV30 and TRBJ1-4; D is undetermined. Germline V gene lookup returns CDR1 GTSNPN and CDR2 SVGIG (reference sequence). This CDR3 region has 13 residues. This chain's CDR3 is CVWSVRGSEKLFF. Here the CDR3 DNA reads TGTGTCTGGAGTGTACGGGGAAGTGAAAAACTGTTTTTT.

This clonotype was found many times. The chain links TRBV6-1 to TRBJ2-7; D is unresolved. The CDR3 consists of 16 residues. Germline CDR1 MNHNS, CDR2 SASEGT. V lost 3 bases to trimming and J lost 0 bases, with 15 bases between them. The CDR3 DNA is TGTGCCAGCAGTGACAGAGGCGGCCCAAGCTCCTACGAGCAGTACTTC. Amino acid sequence: CASSDRGGPSSYEQYF.

Only a few counts were recorded for this clonotype. The chain uses TRBV9 and TRBJ2-5, with D unresolved. The CDR3 contains 14 residues. Per germline, CDR1 SGDLS and CDR2 YYNGEE. V shed 0 bases and J shed 2 bases, with 8 bases lying between them. As DNA, the CDR3 is TGTGCCAGCAGCGTAGGAAGCAGACAAGAGACCCAGTACTTC. The encoded protein is CASSVGSRQETQYF.

This clonotype appeared many times. V is TRBV7-2 and J is TRBJ2-1, with 7 nucleotides matching TRBD2. The V gene's germline CDR1 is SGHTA and CDR2 FQGNSA. J lost 4 bases, V lost 0 bases, and 3 bases had no gene match. CDR3 length: 15 residues. The CDR3 DNA reads as TGTGCCAGCAGCTTAGCAAGCGGGGCGTACAATGAGCAGTTCTTC. Amino acid sequence: CASSLASGAYNEQFF.

This clonotype was recorded many times. V gene TRBV24-1 combines with J gene TRBJ2-5; tentatively, D is TRBD1 (6 bases). V was cut by 7 bases and J by 2 bases, with 13 bases left in between. CDR3 size: 14 residues. Germline values: CDR1 KGHDR, CDR2 SFDVKD. CDR3 sequence: CATSNTGRQETQYF. The CDR3, as DNA: TGTGCCACCAGCAATACAGGGAGACAAGAGACCCAGTACTTC.

The CDR3 bases are TGCAGCGCCCGGCCCGGACTTTACAATGAGCAGTTCTTC. Protein product: CSARPGLYNEQFF. The chain joins TRBV29-1 to TRBJ2-1; the D gene is possibly TRBD2 (5 bases). Trimming removed 7 bases from V and 4 bases from J, with 14 bases in between. Per germline, CDR1 SQVTM and CDR2 ANQGSEA. This CDR3 is built from 13 residues.

This clonotype was seen a few times. The J gene is TRBJ2-5, the V gene TRBV7-9, with 7 bases identical to TRBD2. This CDR3 is built from 16 residues. V trimming: 4 bases; J trimming: 2 bases; junction bases outside the gene matches: 10. Germline lookup yields CDR1 SEHNR and CDR2 FQNEAQ (reference sequence). The CDR3 loop reads CASSWGEGAGQETQYF. CDR3 nucleotides: TGTGCCAGCAGCTGGGGAGAGGGAGCGGGACAAGAGACCCAGTACTTC.

Many counts were recorded for this clonotype. This sequence joins TRBV24-1 and TRBJ2-7; possibly TRBD2 for D (5 bases). Trimming removed 3 bases at V and 5 bases at J, with 10 bases between. CDR1 and CDR2 (germline): KGHDR, SFDVKD. The CDR3 has 13 amino acids. The CDR3 bases are TGTGCCACCAGTGATCCGCCGGGGAACGAGCAGTACTTC. This encodes CATSDPPGNEQYF.

This clonotype was picked up many times. The CDR3 DNA reads TGTGCCAGCAGCTCAAGGGGCCGGAACACTGAAGCTTTCTTT. Its translation is CASSSRGRNTEAFF. This rearrangement joins TRBV7-3 to TRBJ1-1; D may be TRBD1 (5 bases). The germline gives CDR1 SGHTA, CDR2 FQGTGA. The CDR3 has 14 residues. Trimming removed 4 bases from V and 1 base from J, with 10 bases in between.

This clonotype appeared many times. The chain has TRBV3-1 and TRBJ2-1; 7 bases match TRBD2. J gave up 10 bases and V 0 bases, and 9 bases lay outside the gene matches. This CDR3 spans 15 amino acids. Germline V gene data show CDR1 as LGHDT and CDR2 as YNNKEL (reference sequence). The CDR3: CASSQDQGREREQFF. The CDR3 nucleotides read TGTGCCAGCAGCCAAGATCAAGGGCGGGAGAGAGAGCAGTTCTTC.

The chain couples TRBV7-8 to TRBJ1-1, with no clear D. Germline V gene sequence: CDR1 SGHVS, CDR2 FQNEAQ. The CDR3 loop spans 12 amino acids. This chain's CDR3 is CVTTPVNTEAFF. The CDR3 nucleotides are TGTGTCACTACCCCGGTGAACACTGAAGCTTTCTTT.

This clonotype was detected only a few times. V is TRBV28 and J is TRBJ2-1; D ambiguous. CDR1 and CDR2 from the germline V gene are MDHEN and SYDVKM. V lost 5 bases to trimming and J lost 10 bases, with 12 bases between them. There are 12 residues in the CDR3. The CDR3 DNA is TGTGCCAGCAGTGCCGACCGTATGGAGCAGTTCTTC. Amino acids: CASSADRMEQFF.

CDR3 amino acids: CASSLAGQGLTNTIYF. CDR3 sequence (DNA): TGTGCCAGCAGCTTAGCGGGACAGGGCTTAACAAACACCATATATTTT. V usage is TRBV7-6 and J usage is TRBJ1-3; 9 nucleotides match TRBD1. The CDR3 is 16 residues long. With V trimmed by 0 bases and J by 6 bases, 6 bases remained unmatched. In germline, CDR1 is SGHVS, CDR2 FNYEAQ.

There are a few counts of this clonotype. This sequence joins TRBV28 and TRBJ1-6; 8 bases map to TRBD1. Germline values: CDR1 MDHEN, CDR2 SYDVKM. J gave up 7 bases and V 4 bases, and 6 bases lay outside the gene matches. The CDR3 is made up of 15 amino acids. Here the CDR3 DNA reads TGTGCCAGCAGTTACAGGGGGAATCGCAATTCACCCCTCCACTTT. Residues: CASSYRGNRNSPLHF.

In its sample, this clonotype was seen a few times. The CDR3 region is CASSLTPAGLAGGVNEQFF. As DNA, the CDR3 is TGTGCCAGCAGTTTAACCCCAGCCGGGCTAGCGGGAGGGGTAAATGAGCAGTTCTTC. The rearrangement joins TRBV27 to TRBJ2-1, with 12 bases matching TRBD2. Germline V gives CDR1 MNHEY, CDR2 SMNVEV (reference sequence). There are 19 residues in the CDR3. Unmatched junction bases numbered 15, after V lost 2 bases and J lost 7 bases.

This clonotype occurred many times. The V and J genes are TRBV5-1 and TRBJ2-3, with D perhaps assigned TRBD1 or TRBD2 (5 bases each). CDR1 and CDR2 from the germline V gene are SGHRS and YFSETQ. This CDR3 is 15 amino acids long. V was cut by 4 bases and J by 2 bases, with 14 bases left in between. The CDR3 protein is CASSRSGANTDTQYF. The DNA of the CDR3 is TGCGCCAGCAGCCGCTCCGGGGCTAACACAGATACGCAGTATTTT.

The rearrangement joins TRBV28 to TRBJ1-2; 7 bases map to TRBD1. Germline V lookup: CDR1 MDHEN, CDR2 SYDVKM. V shed 4 bases and J 11 bases; nucleotides not matched to a gene: 7. The CDR3 contains 12 residues. As DNA, the CDR3 is TGTGCCAGCAGTTCCGGGACAGAGAGATACACCTTC. Residues: CASSSGTERYTF.

This clonotype was seen at least ten times. The V call is TRBV27, the J call TRBJ1-6; no definite D call. The CDR3 consists of 14 residues. Germline V CDR1 and CDR2: MNHEY, SMNVEV (reference sequence). V lost 2 bases to trimming and J lost 7 bases, with 9 bases between them. The DNA for the CDR3 is TGTGCCAGCAGTTTAGCTGGGAACAATTCACCCCTCCACTTT. Translating it yields CASSLAGNNSPLHF.

This clonotype was recorded at least ten times. The chain carries TRBV19 and TRBJ2-3; no clear D gene. Trimming took 6 bases from V and 0 from J, leaving 4 bases between them. CDR1 and CDR2 (germline): LNHDA, SQIVND (reference sequence). This CDR3 has 12 residues. CDR3 amino acids: CASRQSTDTQYF. CDR3 sequence (DNA): TGTGCCAGTAGACAGAGCACAGATACGCAGTATTTT. Combining the CDR3 with reference TRBV19 and TRBJ2-3 gives the whole variable domain DGGITQSPKYLFRKEGQNVTLSCEQNLNHDAMYWYRQDPGQGLRLIYYSQIVNDFQKGDIAEGYSVSREKKESFPLTVTSAQKNPTAFYLCASRQSTDTQYFGPGTRLTVL.

This clonotype was counted at least ten times. This chain connects TRBV29-1 to TRBJ1-1; D may be TRBD1 (5 bases). This CDR3 is 14 amino acids long. CDR1 is SQVTM, CDR2 ANQGSEA, per germline. The V and J ends lost 5 bases and 6 bases respectively, with 19 bases between them. CDR3: CSVQRSGKESEAFF. The CDR3 DNA is TGCAGCGTTCAAAGGTCAGGGAAGGAATCTGAAGCTTTCTTT.

The sample holds many counts of this clonotype. The chain combines TRBV7-3 with TRBJ2-1; tentatively, D is TRBD1 or TRBD2 (5 bases each). V shed 2 bases and J shed 10 bases, with 12 bases lying between them. Looked up from germline, CDR1 is SGHTA and CDR2 is FQGTGA. The CDR3 contains 13 residues. CDR3: CASSLGASLEQFF. In nucleotides, the CDR3 is TGTGCCAGCAGCTTAGGGGCTAGCCTGGAGCAGTTCTTC.

The table lists this clonotype with many counts. J is TRBJ1-5 and V is TRBV5-1; D perhaps matches TRBD1 (5 bases). This CDR3 has 15 residues. Germline-derived CDR1 and CDR2 are SGHRS and YFSETQ. Trimming took off 0 bases at V and 4 bases at J, with 11 bases between the two ends. CDR3 protein: CASSLEPGTNQPQHF. CDR3 coding DNA: TGCGCCAGCAGCTTGGAACCCGGGACTAATCAGCCCCAGCATTTT.